Included here is one T cell receptor beta chain sequence, with context. This clonotype was observed a handful of times. Its antigen remains undetermined. No much larger clone is present one base from it, and per-base qualities are unavailable. This specimen comes from a study of T-cell reconstitution after alpha-beta-depleted transplantation in children (dated by TCRdb to 2015 to 2016). Turning to the overall study: Using TCR repertoire profiling, the study quantitatively followed how T-cell immune reconstitution unfolded in children after TCRalphabeta/CD19-depleted allogeneic hematopoietic cell transplantation.

The treatment or condition label corresponds to: allogeneic hematopoietic cell transplantation with graft depleted of TCRalphabeta T cells and CD19 B cells. The children who served as transplant recipients had been given grafts of TCRalphabeta/CD19-depleted allogeneic hematopoietic cells. Including cysteine and phenylalanine, the CDR3 has 13 amino acids. Here the CDR3 DNA is all that survives: 39 bases in frame from base 1. The germline V gene yields LGHNT for CDR1 and FRNRAP for CDR2. V gives up 4 bases and J gives up 5 bases, and the segment between their germline ends measures 11 bases. The paper as a whole reports these results and caveats: Over subsequent months, a decline in hyperexpanded clone frequencies was noted, and after one year, T-cell counts and TCRbeta diversity were mostly ascribed to newly produced T cells. About two months after transplant, the apparently early recovery of alphabetaT-cell counts reportedly depended on just several hundred clones that had expanded rapidly and came from non-depleted graft cells. In some patients, the high TCRbeta diversity seen at day 60 was put down to recipient T cells and intrathymic progenitors that had survived conditioning.

Library preparation was by PCR. The sequencer listed for this sample is Illumina HiSeq 2500. Molecular barcoding was employed in the preparation of TCR libraries, with unique molecular identifiers being used to normalize TCRbeta repertoire quantification. TCRdb handled the public reads itself, with Q25 trimming in fastp and clone calling in MiXCR, and kept productive beta chains. Entries are consolidated by CDR3 protein sequence, retaining the most common genes and DNA. Counted in this sample were 540,000 or so distinct CDR3 sequences; roughly 24% of them appeared once. Roughly 14% of the sample goes to the ten largest clones.

The TCR originated in a boy younger than two who had a stem cell transplant for acute myeloid leukemia, so the T cells may come from the graft donor. The sequence links TRBV12-5 to TRBJ2-5; tentative D gene TRBD2, with 6 bases matching. Sample: PBMCs, mostly from graft donor cells, taken 360 days after TCRalphabeta/CD19-depleted stem cell transplant. CDR3 region: CASGSGLAETQYF. The sequence in DNA is TGTGCTAGTGGTTCGGGTCTAGCGGAGACCCAGTACTTC.